This T cell receptor beta chain was retrieved from a study of T cell responses to AZD1222 COVID-19 vaccine. Trimming took 0 bases from V and 1 from J; bases not matched to a gene: 13. Germline values: CDR1 SEHNR, CDR2 FQNEAQ (reference sequence). There are 19 residues in the CDR3. TCRdb's table, derived via immunoSEQ multiplex PCR, lists solely in-frame clones and lacks some. This table holds approximately 130,000 clones, approximately 93% found once. The specimen was peripheral blood, collected on day 0 of AZD1222 vaccination. This receptor was obtained from an adult in good health. J is TRBJ1-2 and V is TRBV7-9, with TRBD1 matching 8 bases. The CDR3 protein is CASSLAWTGHPSNNYGYTF. The CDR3 coding sequence is TGTGCCAGCAGCTTAGCTTGGACAGGGCATCCCAGTAATAACTATGGCTACACCTTC.